The 3 T cell receptor beta chains in this list originate from one sample, sequenced in a study of CD8+ T cells in alopecia areata. Extracted RNA was reverse transcribed into cDNA, the sequencing template. TCRdb's table, derived via immunoSEQ multiplex PCR, lists solely in-frame clones and lacks some. The data show 200,000 to 300,000 clones, with none appearing a single time. CD4, CD8alpha, NKG2D, NKG2ACE and other markers guided sorting of pooled cutaneous lymph node cells. The specimen was CD4+ T cells sorted from a lymph node. These receptors came from a C3H/HeJ mouse with alopecia areata. Mice of this strain are of MHC haplotype H2-k.

On this clone itself: Mouse germline and gene names are used. The DNA ends 4 residues before the CDR3 does, and the rest of the CDR3 is filled in from the germline J gene. V gene TRBV5 combines with J gene TRBJ1-2; no clear D gene. The CDR3 consists of 15 residues. In germline, CDR1 is LGHNA, CDR2 YNLKQL (reference sequence). The germline V and J ends were trimmed by 0 bases and 0 bases, with 8 bases remaining between them. The chain's CDR3 is CASSQETRPNSDYTF. Incomplete CDR3 DNA: TGTGCCAGCAGCCAAGAGACACGGCCAAACTCC.

Comments on this clone: The gene names given are mouse names. The CDR3 loop is CASRVRGLDTGQLYF. CDR3 bases read: TGTGCCAGCAGGGTCAGGGGGCTTGACACCGGG. The chain carries TRBV14 and TRBJ2-2; 8 bases align to TRBD1. The read comes to an end 4 residues before the CDR3 does, leaving the germline J gene to fill in the end. The CDR3 is 15 amino acids. Germline trimming cut 5 bases from V and 3 bases from J; bases unmatched to any gene: 6. The V gene's germline CDR1 is SGHDT and CDR2 FRDEAV.

This clone was seen a handful of times. The listed genes are named as in mouse. The CDR3 end lies 4 residues beyond the end of the read and is filled in from the germline J gene. The chain recombines TRBV1 with TRBJ2-5, with a tentative D call TRBD2 (5 bases). The CDR3 has 14 residues. The V end was cut by 3 bases, the J end by 0 bases, with 7 bases between. CDR1 and CDR2 (germline): NSQYPW, LRSPGD (reference sequence). Incomplete CDR3 DNA: TGCACCTGCAGTGCTGGGGAGAACCAAGAC. Its translation: CTCSAGENQD. From start to end, the CDR3 is CTCSAGENQDTQYF.